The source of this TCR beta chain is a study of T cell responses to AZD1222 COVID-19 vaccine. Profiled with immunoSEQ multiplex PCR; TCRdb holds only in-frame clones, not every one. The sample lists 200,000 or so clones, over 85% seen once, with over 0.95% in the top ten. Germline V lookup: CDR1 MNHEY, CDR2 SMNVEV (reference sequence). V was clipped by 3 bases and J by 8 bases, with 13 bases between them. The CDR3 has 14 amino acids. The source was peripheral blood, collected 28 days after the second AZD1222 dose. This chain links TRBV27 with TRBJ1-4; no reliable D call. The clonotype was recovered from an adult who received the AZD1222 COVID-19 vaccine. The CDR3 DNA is TGTGCCAGCAGTTTGAATGGGTGGGTCGAAAAACTGTTTTTT. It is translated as CASSLNGWVEKLFF. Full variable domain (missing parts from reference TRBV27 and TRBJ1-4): EAQVTQNPRYLITVTGKKLTVTCSQNMNHEYMSWYRQDPGLGLRQIYYSMNVEVTDKGDVPEGYKVSRKEKRNFPLILESPSPNQTSLYFCASSLNGWVEKLFFGSGTQLSVL.